One sample yielded the 10 T cell receptor beta chains listed below, sequenced in a study of shared clonotypes between healthy human individuals. Here immunoSEQ multiplex PCR was the method, and the copy in TCRdb shows in-frame clones only, minus some. The sample lists approximately 2.5 million clones, around 94% occurring once. The specimen was naive CD4+ T cells sorted from blood. As to subset: CD45RA+ positively selected. These receptors came from a man aged 18 to 30 in good health.

The chain employs TRBV5-1 and TRBJ2-6, with D hard to call. The germline V gene encodes CDR1 SGHRS and CDR2 YFSETQ. V was shortened by 1 base and J by 0 bases, with 11 bases between the two germline ends. The CDR3 has 17 residues. CDR3 loop: CASSLYSQSSGANVLTF. In DNA, the CDR3 is TGCGCCAGCAGCTTGTACAGCCAAAGCTCTGGGGCCAACGTCCTGACTTTC.

The chain combines TRBV10-3 with TRBJ1-4; weak D call: TRBD1 (6 bases). Trimming took 5 bases from V and 4 from J, leaving 11 bases between them. Germline V gene data show CDR1 as ENHRY and CDR2 as SYGVKD. The CDR3 runs to 14 residues. CDR3 protein: CAISNGTNNEKLFF. The CDR3 nucleotides are TGTGCCATCAGTAACGGGACAAATAATGAAAAACTGTTTTTT.

The genes are TRBV5-4 and TRBJ2-5; 7 bases fit TRBD2. V lost 2 bases to trimming and J lost 7 bases; unmatched junction nucleotides: 14. CDR3 length: 16 residues. Germline values: CDR1 SGHNT, CDR2 YYREEE (reference sequence). CDR3 sequence reads: CASSFGLDVGRGTQYF. For the CDR3, the DNA is TGTGCCAGCAGCTTCGGACTAGATGTGGGACGGGGGACCCAGTACTTC.

The chain links TRBV15 to TRBJ2-4; 7 bases are shared with TRBD1. The CDR3 runs to 16 residues. CDR1 LNHNV and CDR2 YYDKDF come from the germline V gene (reference sequence). V shed 3 bases and J 1 base; nucleotides not matched to a gene: 6. CDR3 loop: CATSSTGAAAKNIQYF. CDR3 nucleotides: TGTGCCACCAGCAGTACAGGGGCCGCGGCCAAAAACATTCAGTACTTC.

The V gene is TRBV6-6, the J gene TRBJ2-3, with 11 bases aligning to TRBD1. From germline, CDR1 is MNHNY and CDR2 SVGAGI (reference sequence). After removal of 5 bases from V and 5 bases from J, the junction contained 3 bases not matched to a gene. The CDR3 has 14 residues. CDR3: CASSGTGGLDTQYF. As DNA, the CDR3 is TGTGCCAGCAGTGGGACAGGGGGATTAGATACGCAGTATTTT.

Of note for this clone: The sample holds other DNA sequences that translate to the same CDR3. The chain combines TRBV5-4 with TRBJ2-7; no definite D call. The CDR3 has 13 amino acids. The ends were cut back, 3 bases at V and 1 base at J, with 8 bases in the middle. Germline V gene sequence: CDR1 SGHNT, CDR2 YYREEE (reference sequence). The CDR3 loop reads CASSSTSSYEQYF. The DNA of the CDR3 is TGTGCCAGCAGCTCGACAAGTTCCTACGAGCAGTACTTC.

The V and J genes are TRBV5-1 and TRBJ2-1; TRBD2 matches 13 bases. The germline V gene encodes CDR1 SGHRS and CDR2 YFSETQ. The ends lost 0 bases at V and 9 bases at J; junction bases unmatched: 6. The CDR3 consists of 16 residues. The CDR3 here is CASSLVLAGGYVEQFF. In DNA form, the CDR3 reads TGCGCCAGCAGCTTGGTACTAGCGGGAGGGTATGTTGAGCAGTTCTTC.

This sequence joins TRBV2 and TRBJ2-4; D unclear. Trimming stripped 1 base from V and 7 bases from J, with 8 bases between. This CDR3 spans 13 amino acids. Germline V gene data show CDR1 as SNHLY and CDR2 as FYNNEI. CDR3 protein: CASSEGVRNIQYF. The CDR3 bases are TGTGCCAGCAGTGAAGGGGTCAGGAACATTCAGTACTTC.

The chain employs TRBV5-1 and TRBJ2-7, with a tentative D call TRBD1 (7 bases). There are 15 residues in the CDR3. Germline CDR1 reads SGHRS; CDR2 reads YFSETQ. V was pared by 0 bases and J by 6 bases, with 16 bases between. The chain's CDR3 is CASSLVVRGAAEQYF. CDR3 nucleotide sequence: TGCGCCAGCAGCTTGGTGGTCAGGGGGGCGGCCGAGCAGTACTTC. Using reference TRBV5-1 and TRBJ2-7 for the parts outside the CDR3, the full variable domain is KAGVTQTPRYLIKTRGQQVTLSCSPISGHRSVSWYQQTPGQGLQFLFEYFSETQRNKGNFPGRFSGRQFSNSRSEMNVSTLELGDSALYLCASSLVVRGAAEQYFGPGTRLTVT.

This clone was seen a few times. V and J are TRBV7-2 and TRBJ2-1, with 10 bases lining up with TRBD2. The junction had 12 bases not matched to a gene; V was cut back by 1 base and J by 15 bases. The CDR3 is made up of 15 amino acids. CDR1 is SGHTA, CDR2 FQGNSA, per germline. The DNA for the CDR3 is TGTGCCAGCAGCTTAGAGGCTAGCGGGGGTTCCGGTTCGTTCTTC. It yields the protein CASSLEASGGSGSFF.